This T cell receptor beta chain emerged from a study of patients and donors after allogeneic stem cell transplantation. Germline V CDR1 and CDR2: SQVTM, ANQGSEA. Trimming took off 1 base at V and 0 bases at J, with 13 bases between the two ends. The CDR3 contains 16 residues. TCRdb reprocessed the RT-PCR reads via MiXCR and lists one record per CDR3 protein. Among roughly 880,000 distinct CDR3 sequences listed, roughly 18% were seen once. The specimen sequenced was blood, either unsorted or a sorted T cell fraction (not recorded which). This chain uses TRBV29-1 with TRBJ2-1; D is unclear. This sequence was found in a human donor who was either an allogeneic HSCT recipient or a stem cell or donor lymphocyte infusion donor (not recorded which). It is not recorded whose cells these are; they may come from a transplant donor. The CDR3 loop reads CSVEVSDVSSYNEQFF. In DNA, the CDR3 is TGCAGCGTTGAAGTTAGTGACGTAAGCTCCTACAATGAGCAGTTCTTC.